This T cell receptor (beta chain) was identified in a study of spatial heterogeneity in lung cancer. CDR1 and CDR2 from the germline V gene are SQVTM and ANQGSEA. V gave up 6 bases and J gave up 1 base; unmatched junction bases: 7. This CDR3 region has 15 residues. As for time point: sample taken at primary tumor resection. Study results and limitations: Expanded alpha and beta TCR counts within tumors tracked tumor mutation counts.

The table lists this clonotype with many counts. Its matching antigen is unknown. TCRdb ran MiXCR on the 5' RACE reads and lists one entry per CDR3 protein. The sample shows around 100,000 distinct CDR3 sequences, around 4.8% of them seen only once. This chain links TRBV29-1 with TRBJ2-5; 11 nucleotides match TRBD2. The receptor was isolated from a male donor with early-stage non-small cell lung cancer. This material consisted of lung tumor tissue, taken at surgery. CDR3 region: CSVSSGRLLQETQYF. In DNA form, the CDR3 reads TGCAGCGTATCTAGCGGGAGGCTACTCCAAGAGACCCAGTACTTC.